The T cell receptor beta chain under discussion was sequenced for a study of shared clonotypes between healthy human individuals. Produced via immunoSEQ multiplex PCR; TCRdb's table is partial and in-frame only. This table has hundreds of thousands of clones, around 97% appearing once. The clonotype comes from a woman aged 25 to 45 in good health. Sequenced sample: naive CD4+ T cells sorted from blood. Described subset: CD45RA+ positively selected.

The CDR3 region has the DNA TGTGCCAGCTCACCCCCGGGACAGGGTGGTGACGAGCAGTACTTC. This gives the protein CASSPPGQGGDEQYF. V usage is TRBV18 and J usage is TRBJ2-7; 9 bases are a match to TRBD1. Trimming removed 3 bases from V and 5 bases from J; junction bases left unmatched: 8. The V gene's germline CDR1 is KGHSH and CDR2 LQKENI. This CDR3 spans 15 amino acids.